The 29 T cell receptor beta chains listed next were all sequenced from one sample in a study of cytomegalovirus exposure and HLA in healthy donors. Sequencing used immunoSEQ multiplex PCR; TCRdb keeps in-frame clones, though not all of them. The sample consists of 250,000 to 350,000 clones, about nine tenths of them appearing once. Sequencing was done on a sample of PBMCs. The receptors here all came from a woman between 18 and 29 years old in good health and CMV-seronegative.

The chain uses TRBV11-2 and TRBJ2-5; D perhaps matches TRBD2 (5 bases). Trimming took off 1 base at V and 5 bases at J, with 14 bases between the two ends. Germline V gene lookup returns CDR1 SGHAT and CDR2 FQNNGV. The CDR3 runs to 15 residues. The CDR3 loop reads CASSLGGAGMETQYF. CDR3 bases: TGTGCCAGCAGCTTAGGAGGCGCGGGTATGGAGACCCAGTACTTC.

A few counts support this clone. This rearrangement joins TRBV14 to TRBJ1-2, with D perhaps matching TRBD1 (5 bases). CDR3 length: 16 residues. Germline values: CDR1 SGHDN, CDR2 FVKESK. The V gene lost 5 bases and the J gene lost 0 bases, with 16 bases spanning the gap. CDR3 residues: CASSAYSGITNYGYTF. DNA for the CDR3: TGTGCCAGCAGCGCCTACTCAGGGATAACTAACTATGGCTACACCTTC.

The chain is built from TRBV6-6 and TRBJ2-7, with D perhaps matching TRBD1 (5 bases). Germline CDR1 is MNHNY and CDR2 is SVGAGI (reference sequence). This CDR3 is 16 amino acids long. The V gene lost 4 bases and the J gene lost 2 bases, with 18 bases spanning the gap. The CDR3, as DNA: TGTGCCAGCAGTTCCCCCCGGCCAGGGTCCCCCTACGAGCAGTACTTC. Its protein is CASSSPRPGSPYEQYF.

The CDR3 nucleotides are TGTGCCAGCAGTGATACAGTGAGTGAAAAACTGTTTTTT. Protein: CASSDTVSEKLFF. The chain couples TRBV25-1 to TRBJ1-4; D gene unclear. Trimming pared 3 bases from V and 7 bases from J, leaving 9 bases between. The CDR3 has 13 residues. The germline gives CDR1 MGHDK, CDR2 SYGVNS.

The chain employs TRBV27 and TRBJ2-3; possibly TRBD2 for D (6 bases). In germline, CDR1 is MNHEY, CDR2 SMNVEV (reference sequence). The CDR3 spans 15 residues. Trimming took 2 bases from V and 0 from J, leaving 9 bases between them. In DNA form, the CDR3 reads TGTGCCAGCAGTTTACATCGGGAGAGCACAGATACGCAGTATTTT. Encoded protein: CASSLHRESTDTQYF.

This rearrangement joins TRBV2 to TRBJ1-4; D might be TRBD1 (5 bases). This CDR3 has 14 residues. V was clipped by 8 bases and J by 4 bases, with 14 bases between them. CDR1 is SNHLY and CDR2 is FYNNEI in the germline V gene. The chain's CDR3 is CASLRDLHNEKLFF. CDR3 coding DNA: TGTGCCAGCCTCAGGGATCTACATAATGAAAAACTGTTTTTT.

The chain is built from TRBV28 and TRBJ1-3; D is unclear. Trimming took 8 bases from V and 0 from J, leaving 14 bases between them. CDR1 MDHEN and CDR2 SYDVKM come from the germline V gene. This CDR3 has 15 residues. The DNA for the CDR3 is TGTGCCAGCGGCCTGGCCCAAGTCTCTGGAAACACCATATATTTT. It specifies CASGLAQVSGNTIYF.

The chain recombines TRBV4-2 with TRBJ2-4; 7 bases line up with TRBD2. Per the germline V gene, CDR1 is LGHNA and CDR2 is YNFKEQ. V lost 5 bases and J lost 10; bases outside the gene matches: 2. This CDR3 has 11 amino acids. CDR3 sequence: CASSEAGIQYF. DNA for the CDR3: TGTGCCAGCAGCGAAGCGGGGATTCAGTACTTC.

V is TRBV28 and J is TRBJ1-5, with TRBD1 matching 12 bases. The germline V gene has CDR1 MDHEN and CDR2 SYDVKM. The CDR3 has 17 residues. Trimming took 3 bases from V and 2 from J; bases not matched to a gene: 5. The CDR3 DNA is TGTGCCAGCAGTTTGGGACAGGGGGCTATTGGCAATCAGCCCCAGCATTTT. This gives the protein CASSLGQGAIGNQPQHF.

This clone has a handful of counts. The J gene is TRBJ1-2, the V gene TRBV5-4; 9 bases fit TRBD1. Looked up from germline, CDR1 is SGHNT and CDR2 is YYREEE (reference sequence). The J segment lost 7 bases and the V segment lost 3 bases, leaving 4 bases of the junction unmatched. There are 13 residues in the CDR3. CDR3 sequence reads: CASSSQGAPGYTF. CDR3 DNA: TGTGCCAGCAGCTCACAGGGGGCGCCTGGCTACACCTTC.

The J gene is TRBJ1-1, the V gene TRBV29-1; no reliable D call. Germline loops: CDR1 SQVTM, CDR2 ANQGSEA. The CDR3 has 11 residues. Trimming removed 2 bases from V and 8 bases from J, with 9 bases in between. The CDR3 sequence: CSVEPGLEAFF. DNA of the CDR3: TGCAGCGTTGAACCGGGGTTAGAAGCTTTCTTT.

The chain combines TRBV2 with TRBJ2-7, with 8 nucleotides matching TRBD2. The CDR3 totals 15 residues. Germline CDR1 SNHLY, CDR2 FYNNEI. V lost 5 bases and J lost 1; bases outside the gene matches: 7. CDR3: CASSLGLAKSYEQYF. CDR3 coding DNA: TGTGCCAGCAGTCTCGGACTAGCAAAGTCCTACGAGCAGTACTTC.

As regards this clone: The same CDR3 also results from other DNA sequences found in this sample. The rearrangement links TRBV7-9 to TRBJ2-5; 10 nucleotides align to TRBD1. The germline V gene has CDR1 SEHNR and CDR2 FQNEAQ (reference sequence). The CDR3 has 15 amino acids. V lost 3 bases to trimming and J lost 4 bases; unmatched junction nucleotides: 5. CDR3 in DNA: TGTGCCAGCAGCTTTGGGGACAGGGGAAGAGAGACCCAGTACTTC. This translates into CASSFGDRGRETQYF.

This clone was counted once. The genes are TRBV9 and TRBJ1-4, with TRBD1 matching 10 bases. Trimming at V came to 3 bases and at J to 7 bases, leaving 18 bases not matched to a gene. This CDR3 has 19 amino acids. Germline V gene lookup returns CDR1 SGDLS and CDR2 YYNGEE. For the CDR3, the DNA is TGTGCCAGCAGCGAAGGCGTAGTGGGGACAGGGGAAAGGGGTGAAAAACTGTTTTTT. Translating gives CASSEGVVGTGERGEKLFF.

This clone was counted only a few times. The rearrangement links TRBV19 to TRBJ2-1, with 7 bases lining up with TRBD2. Germline CDR1 and CDR2: LNHDA and SQIVND (reference sequence). This CDR3 is 15 amino acids long. With 7 bases clipped from V and 1 base from J, the junction kept 7 bases outside the gene matches. The CDR3 coding sequence is TGTGCCAGTACCCCAAGCGGGATGTCCTACAATGAGCAGTTCTTC. Protein: CASTPSGMSYNEQFF.

The V call is TRBV6-1, the J call TRBJ1-5, with D possibly matching TRBD1 (5 bases). Deletions cut 6 bases from V and 1 base from J, with 13 bases between. The CDR3 has 15 residues. The germline gives CDR1 MNHNS, CDR2 SASEGT. The CDR3 nucleotides are TGTGCCAGCAGGGAGGGAGACAGAAGCAATCAGCCCCAGCATTTT. The encoded protein is CASREGDRSNQPQHF.

The gene calls are TRBV15 and TRBJ2-7, with 10 nucleotides matching TRBD2. The CDR3 consists of 18 residues. J lost 2 bases, V lost 0 bases, and 10 bases had no gene match. Germline V CDR1 and CDR2: LNHNV, YYDKDF (reference sequence). CDR3 in amino acids: CATSRDYAGSGRAYEQYF. DNA of the CDR3: TGTGCCACCAGCAGAGATTACGCCGGGAGCGGGAGGGCCTACGAGCAGTACTTC.

The V and J genes are TRBV18 and TRBJ1-2; 9 nucleotides agree with TRBD1. CDR1 is KGHSH and CDR2 is LQKENI in the germline V gene. V lost 2 bases to trimming and J lost 6 bases; unmatched junction nucleotides: 13. The CDR3 length is 17 residues. The CDR3 sequence: CASSPIFLRTGANGYTF. The CDR3 region has the DNA TGTGCCAGCTCACCAATCTTTTTAAGGACAGGGGCCAATGGCTACACCTTC. The full variable domain, its missing parts supplied by reference TRBV18 and TRBJ1-2, is NAGVMQNPRHLVRRRGQEARLRCSPMKGHSHVYWYRQLPEEGLKFMVYLQKENIIDESGMPKERFSAEFPKEGPSILRIQQVVRGDSAAYFCASSPIFLRTGANGYTFGSGTRLTVV.

Worth noting for this clone: One end of the junction does not line up with germline, which may come from a read error. This chain connects TRBV7-7 to TRBJ2-5; a possible D gene is TRBD2 (5 bases). The CDR3 totals 15 residues. Germline values: CDR1 SSHAT, CDR2 FNYEAQ (reference sequence). Written as DNA, the CDR3 is TGTGCTAGCAGCTTAGACGGGAATGTGCAAGGGACCCAGTACTTC. Protein product: CASSLDGNVQGTQYF.

This chain joins TRBV29-1 and TRBJ1-2, with 9 bases fitting TRBD1. Trimming cost V 7 bases and J 4 bases; bases outside gene matches: 10. The CDR3 covers 14 residues. Germline lookup yields CDR1 SQVTM and CDR2 ANQGSEA. CDR3 nucleotides: TGCAGCGCCGCCACGGACAGGGGAGGCTATGGCTACACCTTC. Its translation is CSAATDRGGYGYTF.

This clone was seen only a few times. The gene calls are TRBV28 and TRBJ1-2; D remains ambiguous. V was cut by 3 bases and J by 4 bases, with 6 bases left in between. CDR3 size: 12 residues. Germline V gene sequence: CDR1 MDHEN, CDR2 SYDVKM. The CDR3 is CASSFDTYGYTF. The DNA of the CDR3 is TGTGCCAGCAGTTTCGACACCTATGGCTACACCTTC.

The chain couples TRBV25-1 to TRBJ2-3, with a possible D match to TRBD1 (6 bases). The V and J ends lost 3 bases and 2 bases respectively, with 12 bases between them. There are 15 residues in the CDR3. The V gene's germline CDR1 is MGHDK and CDR2 SYGVNS. The CDR3 spells CASSDRDRNTDTQYF. CDR3 DNA sequence: TGTGCCAGCAGTGATCGTGACAGGAACACAGATACGCAGTATTTT.

The chain links TRBV20-1 to TRBJ2-5; a possible D gene is TRBD1 (5 bases). The CDR3 is made up of 11 amino acids. CDR1 and CDR2 (germline): DFQATT, SNEGSKA (reference sequence). CDR3 residues: CTARASETQYF. Written as DNA, the CDR3 is TGCACCGCCAGGGCTTCGGAGACCCAGTACTTC.

This rearrangement joins TRBV9 to TRBJ2-1; perhaps TRBD1 as D (5 bases). Trimming shortened V by 0 bases and J by 2 bases, and 12 bases separated the two germline ends. The CDR3 covers 16 residues. The V gene's germline CDR1 is SGDLS and CDR2 YYNGEE. CDR3 region: CASSVVSRAPYNEQFF. The CDR3 coding sequence is TGTGCCAGCAGCGTAGTTTCCAGGGCTCCCTACAATGAGCAGTTCTTC.

The V gene is TRBV2, the J gene TRBJ2-1; the match to TRBD1 covers 8 bases. The CDR3 sequence is 14 residues long. The germline CDR1 and CDR2 sequences are SNHLY and FYNNEI. V was pared by 7 bases and J by 6 bases, with 8 bases of the junction left unmatched. The CDR3 DNA reads as TGTGCCAGCACAAGGGACAGGTTTTTCAATGAGCAGTTCTTC. It specifies CASTRDRFFNEQFF.

This rearrangement joins TRBV28 to TRBJ2-3, with 9 bases identical to TRBD2. Germline V gene lookup returns CDR1 MDHEN and CDR2 SYDVKM. CDR3 length equals 16 residues. J lost 2 bases, V lost 8 bases, and 11 bases had no gene match. The CDR3 DNA reads as TGTGCCAGCCCACCCAGCGGGAGGCCCCACACAGATACGCAGTATTTT. Amino acids: CASPPSGRPHTDTQYF. The whole variable domain, filled in from reference TRBV28 and TRBJ2-3, reads DVKVTQSSRYLVKRTGEKVFLECVQDMDHENMFWYRQDPGLGLRLIYFSYDVKMKEKGDIPEGYSVSREKKERFSLILESASTNQTSMYLCASPPSGRPHTDTQYFGPGTRLTVL.

The chain uses TRBV5-4 and TRBJ2-3; 9 bases fit TRBD2. Germline CDR1 SGHNT, CDR2 YYREEE (reference sequence). CDR3 size: 16 residues. V shed 2 bases and J 0 bases; nucleotides not matched to a gene: 4. The CDR3 DNA reads as TGTGCCAGCAGCTTTTTCCTAGCGGGGAGCACAGATACGCAGTATTTT. Amino acid sequence: CASSFFLAGSTDTQYF.

This clone was observed once. J is TRBJ2-2 and V is TRBV25-1; 7 nucleotides match TRBD2. This CDR3 contains 14 residues. Per germline, CDR1 MGHDK and CDR2 SYGVNS. The junction had 2 bases not matched to a gene; V was cut back by 2 bases and J by 5 bases. The CDR3 region has the DNA TGTGCCAGCAGTGAAGGGGGGGGAACCGGGGAGCTGTTTTTT. This codes for CASSEGGGTGELFF.

V usage is TRBV2 and J usage is TRBJ1-4; D might be TRBD1 (6 bases). The CDR3 has 15 amino acids. V was pared by 7 bases and J by 7 bases, with 19 bases between. Per germline, CDR1 SNHLY and CDR2 FYNNEI. As DNA, the CDR3 is TGTGCCAGCAACCTACAGGGCCCCTGGGGTGAAAAACTGTTTTTT. Translated: CASNLQGPWGEKLFF.